This T cell receptor beta chain was identified during a study of cytomegalovirus exposure and HLA in healthy donors (dated by TCRdb to about 2017). Notes on the research overall: According to a later analysis, one platform produced both the 110 or so validation repertoires and the approximately 660 repertoires of the first cohort. The study aimed to test whether cataloging public T cell receptors could reveal signatures of past pathogen exposure. A separate validation cohort of approximately 130 different subjects was used in addition to the roughly 670-subject first cohort. To predict cytomegalovirus infection status, the study combined high-throughput TCR immunosequencing, statistical association of individual TCRs with disease status, and machine learning. Summary of the overall study and its limitations: While some public TCRs were present in many individuals, most TCR sequences turned up only very rarely across donors. A later analysis found that TCRs clustered in the first cohort also tended to co-occur in the 95 to 150 validation repertoires, with approximately 93% of cluster scores above 0. All 120 or so repertoires were used to score co-occurrence in the validation cohort in a later analysis, because that analysis had no HLA typing for the cohort. In vitro tests confirmed that a few of the cytomegalovirus-associated TCR beta chains recognize cytomegalovirus antigens. Cytomegalovirus status was reported to be diagnosed by the classifier with high specificity and sensitivity in both the original and validation cohorts. The study listed 150 to 200 TCR beta chains as associated with cytomegalovirus. It was suggested by the authors that the approach could potentially be generalized to other disease states and immunological phenotypes.

The germline V gene sets CDR1 to SGDLS and CDR2 to YYNGEE. Reading from cysteine to phenylalanine, the CDR3 counts 15 amino acids. CDR3 DNA is the only sequence kept; it has 45 bases, read in frame from the first base. V and J are truncated by 1 base and 3 bases respectively, leaving an intervening sequence of 11 bases. Turning to this clone: Its antigen target is currently unknown. The record has no base qualities; no much larger clone is one base away.

The donors were included in the validation cohort of some 110 subjects, a group kept apart from the approximately 700-subject first cohort. Library construction relied on the immunoSEQ multiplex PCR assay. Regarding the original processing steps: To diagnose cytomegalovirus status from the catalog of TCR beta chain sequences, a statistical classification framework was built. In its TCRdb copy, this immuneACCESS table keeps in-frame sequences only and misses some clones. Where compared with another copy, unresolved V genes explain less than half of these, and the others have no known cause. The V and J calls and clone size are taken from that table; D and trimming were inferred from the DNA. A total of about 250,000 clones appear in this sample, more than 75% of them only once. The ten largest clones add up to 2.6% of the sample.

The receptor was derived from a man aged 18 to 30 in good health and CMV-seronegative. Sequenced material: PBMCs. This sequence uses TRBV9 and TRBJ2-1; a tentative D call is TRBD2 (6 bases match). The DNA sequence is TGTGCCAGCAGCGTAAGTCGGGGAGGCTACAATGAGCAGTTCTTC. It is translated as CASSVSRGGYNEQFF.